The 27 T cell receptor beta chains given below trace back to one sample, sequenced in a study of OX40 agonist ivuxolimab in advanced cancers. This table comes from immunoSEQ multiplex PCR, and its TCRdb copy is limited to in-frame clones, with some not included. The profile shows some 70,000 clones, 80% to 90% of them singletons. Sequences were derived from CD4+ or CD8+ T cells sorted from blood, sampled in a trial of the OX40 agonist ivuxolimab. These receptors came from an adult with an advanced solid tumor such as melanoma, head and neck, liver or kidney cancer.

This CDR3 reads CASSLEVGGYTF. CDR3 in DNA: TGTGCCAGCAGCTTGGAGGTAGGGGGCTACACCTTC. The V call is TRBV5-4, the J call TRBJ1-2; D remains unclear. Germline CDR1 reads SGHNT; CDR2 reads YYREEE (reference sequence). Trimming took 0 bases from V and 8 from J, leaving 8 bases between them. The CDR3 contains 12 residues. Together with reference TRBV5-4 and TRBJ1-2, the CDR3 gives the full variable domain: ETGVTQSPTHLIKTRGQQVTLRCSSQSGHNTVSWYQQALGQGPQFIFQYYREEENGRGNFPPRFSGLQFPNYSSELNVNALELDDSALYLCASSLEVGGYTFGSGTRLTVV.

The chain couples TRBV5-4 to TRBJ1-2, with a weak D call TRBD1 (5 bases). The germline V gene has CDR1 SGHNT and CDR2 YYREEE (reference sequence). The length of the CDR3 is 15 residues. Trimming left V 0 bases short and J 6 bases short, with 15 bases between. The DNA of the CDR3 is TGTGCCAGCAGCTTGGTAGGGGTTCGAGGGCATGGCTACACCTTC. This sequence encodes CASSLVGVRGHGYTF.

The CDR3 nucleotides read TGTGCCAGCAGTGAAGTTGAAAAACTGTTTTTT. Protein sequence: CASSEVEKLFF. The chain recombines TRBV2 with TRBJ1-4, with no clear D. CDR1 SNHLY and CDR2 FYNNEI come from the germline V gene. V was cut by 1 base and J by 7 bases, with 1 base left in between. CDR3 length: 11 amino acids.

V gene TRBV6-4 combines with J gene TRBJ1-1; no reliable D call. V was trimmed by 4 bases and J by 2 bases, leaving 8 bases between them. The germline CDR1 and CDR2 sequences are MRHNA and SNTAGT. The CDR3 runs to 13 residues. DNA for the CDR3: TGTGCCAGCAGTGCTAATTATAACACTGAAGCTTTCTTT. Amino acids: CASSANYNTEAFF.

The chain recombines TRBV9 with TRBJ2-2, with 11 bases that match TRBD1. This CDR3 contains 16 residues. V lost 3 bases, J lost 3 bases, and 4 bases stayed unmatched. In germline, CDR1 is SGDLS, CDR2 YYNGEE. Here the CDR3 DNA reads TGTGCCAGCAGCGCAAGGGACAGGGGGTACACCGGGGAGCTGTTTTTT. Residues: CASSARDRGYTGELFF.

CDR3 coding DNA: TGTGCCAGCAGTTACTCGACAGGGGCTTACTACGAGCAGTACTTC. Translation: CASSYSTGAYYEQYF. The chain combines TRBV6-5 with TRBJ2-7; 8 nucleotides line up with TRBD1. The CDR3 length is 15 residues. CDR1 MNHEY and CDR2 SVGAGI come from the germline V gene. V lost 0 bases, J lost 3 bases, and 4 bases stayed unmatched.

V is TRBV9 and J is TRBJ1-6, with D possibly being TRBD1 (5 bases). The length of the CDR3 is 19 residues. The V gene's germline CDR1 is SGDLS and CDR2 YYNGEE. Trimming pared 3 bases from V and 5 bases from J, leaving 24 bases between. The CDR3 reads CASSAPRGEGTTNNSPLHF. The CDR3 DNA follows: TGTGCCAGCAGCGCCCCCCGTGGAGAGGGGACCACAAATAATTCACCCCTCCACTTT.

V gene TRBV5-1 combines with J gene TRBJ1-3; 9 nucleotides align to TRBD1. The length of the CDR3 is 14 residues. Germline V gene lookup returns CDR1 SGHRS and CDR2 YFSETQ. The V segment lost 4 bases and the J segment 3 bases; nucleotides outside the gene matches: 2. The CDR3 bases are TGCGCCAGCAGCCTGACAGGGGGTGGAAACACCATATATTTT. It encodes CASSLTGGGNTIYF.

This clone appeared a single time. CDR3 region: CASSTTGSLAGNTIYF. CDR3 bases: TGTGCCAGCAGCACAACCGGGTCTCTTGCTGGAAACACCATATATTTT. This chain connects TRBV4-2 to TRBJ1-3; D not certain. The CDR3 runs to 16 residues. Trimming removed 5 bases from V and 2 bases from J, with 16 bases in between. Germline-derived CDR1 and CDR2 are LGHNA and YNFKEQ.

This chain uses TRBV30 with TRBJ2-2; D is unresolved. The CDR3 extends over 11 amino acids. Germline assignment: CDR1 GTSNPN and CDR2 SVGIG (reference sequence). V dropped 3 bases and J dropped 3 bases, with 2 bases sitting between them. CDR3 bases: TGTGCCTGGAGGGACACCGGGGAGCTGTTTTTT. Its translation is CAWRDTGELFF.

The chain is built from TRBV5-4 and TRBJ1-6; D perhaps matches TRBD1 (5 bases). Germline CDR1 is SGHNT and CDR2 is YYREEE (reference sequence). Trimming shortened V by 0 bases and J by 9 bases, and 13 bases separated the two germline ends. The CDR3 contains 15 residues. Written as DNA, the CDR3 is TGTGCCAGCAGCTTGGGACAGTCTATGGGTTCACCCCTCCACTTT. Translated: CASSLGQSMGSPLHF. Looking up the rest from reference TRBV5-4 and TRBJ1-6 gives the full variable domain: ETGVTQSPTHLIKTRGQQVTLRCSSQSGHNTVSWYQQALGQGPQFIFQYYREEENGRGNFPPRFSGLQFPNYSSELNVNALELDDSALYLCASSLGQSMGSPLHFGNGTRLTVT.

V gene TRBV25-1 combines with J gene TRBJ1-1; TRBD1 aligns across 7 bases. CDR1 MGHDK and CDR2 SYGVNS come from the germline V gene. The CDR3 is made up of 15 amino acids. V dropped 3 bases and J dropped 3; count of bases not matched to a gene: 7. The CDR3 here is CASSDPQGGDTEAFF. CDR3 in DNA: TGTGCCAGCAGTGACCCCCAGGGGGGTGACACTGAAGCTTTCTTT.

The chain uses TRBV11-1 and TRBJ2-3; the D is unclear. The length of the CDR3 is 17 residues. Trimming shortened V by 4 bases and J by 0 bases, and 17 bases separated the two germline ends. Germline CDR1 and CDR2: SGHAT and FQDESV (reference sequence). The CDR3 spells CASSSPLAATSTDTQYF. For the CDR3, the DNA is TGTGCCAGCAGCTCCCCTCTGGCGGCTACTAGCACAGATACGCAGTATTTT. The full variable domain, with the rest looked up from reference TRBV11-1 and TRBJ2-3, is EAEVAQSPRYKITEKSQAVAFWCDPISGHATLYWYRQILGQGPELLVQFQDESVVDDSQLPKDRFSAERLKGVDSTLKIQPAELGDSAMYLCASSSPLAATSTDTQYFGPGTRLTVL.

The genes are TRBV18 and TRBJ2-7; 10 bases map to TRBD1. Unmatched junction bases numbered 6, after V lost 5 bases and J lost 2 bases. CDR1 is KGHSH, CDR2 LQKENI, per germline. The CDR3 has 15 amino acids. The CDR3 nucleotides are TGTGCCAGCTCAGAGGACAGGGGGGGACCCTACGAGCAGTACTTC. Translated: CASSEDRGGPYEQYF.

With respect to this clone: The identical CDR3 is also encoded by other nucleotide sequences in the sample. The genes are TRBV7-2 and TRBJ2-3; 12 bases are shared with TRBD2. In germline, CDR1 is SGHTA, CDR2 FQGNSA. With V trimmed by 1 base and J by 6 bases, 8 bases remained unmatched. The CDR3 consists of 17 residues. The DNA of the CDR3 is TGTGCCAGCAGCTTAGTAAGGCTAGCGGGGGGGCGGGATACGCAGTATTTT. Protein: CASSLVRLAGGRDTQYF. The whole variable domain, filled in from reference TRBV7-2 and TRBJ2-3, reads GAGVSQSPSNKVTEKGKDVELRCDPISGHTALYWYRQSLGQGLEFLIYFQGNSAPDKSGLPSDRFSAERTGGSVSTLTIQRTQQEDSAVYLCASSLVRLAGGRDTQYFGPGTRLTVL.

This chain joins TRBV6-6 and TRBJ1-2; D perhaps matches TRBD1 (5 bases). Germline V gene lookup returns CDR1 MNHNY and CDR2 SVGAGI (reference sequence). V was trimmed by 2 bases and J by 2 bases, leaving 9 bases between them. This CDR3 has 14 residues. CDR3 nucleotides: TGTGCCAGCAGTTACGACAGTGGAAACTATGGCTACACCTTC. The encoded protein is CASSYDSGNYGYTF.

This chain joins TRBV4-2 and TRBJ1-1, with D unclear. The CDR3 is 12 amino acids. V lost 4 bases and J 4 bases, leaving 7 bases between the germline ends. Germline assignment: CDR1 LGHNA and CDR2 YNFKEQ. The CDR3 sequence is CASSLVGTEAFF. CDR3 coding DNA: TGTGCCAGCAGCCTGGTAGGCACTGAAGCTTTCTTT.

This clone was detected a few times. The chain carries TRBV5-4 and TRBJ1-2; D call uncertain. V was clipped by 0 bases and J by 4 bases, with 7 bases between them. The CDR3 totals 13 residues. Germline assignment: CDR1 SGHNT and CDR2 YYREEE (reference sequence). The chain's CDR3 is CASSLGGSYGYTF. CDR3 nucleotide sequence: TGTGCCAGCAGCTTGGGTGGGAGCTATGGCTACACCTTC.

The gene calls are TRBV9 and TRBJ1-1; perhaps TRBD1 as D (5 bases). Deletions cut 4 bases from V and 4 bases from J, with 14 bases between. The CDR3 covers 14 residues. CDR1 SGDLS and CDR2 YYNGEE come from the germline V gene. The CDR3 DNA is TGTGCCAGCAGCCCACACAGGCGGGGCACTGAAGCTTTCTTT. Its translation is CASSPHRRGTEAFF.

The rearrangement uses TRBV6-5 and TRBJ1-4; D is undetermined. V lost 2 bases to trimming and J lost 4 bases, with 8 bases between them. Germline V lookup: CDR1 MNHEY, CDR2 SVGAGI. CDR3 length: 14 amino acids. CDR3 sequence: CASSYGPHNEKLFF. For the CDR3, the DNA is TGTGCCAGCAGTTACGGCCCGCATAATGAAAAACTGTTTTTT.

This rearrangement joins TRBV28 to TRBJ1-1; D gene uncertain. Germline assignment: CDR1 MDHEN and CDR2 SYDVKM. This CDR3 has 14 residues. Trimming removed 7 bases from V and 6 bases from J, with 18 bases in between. Here the CDR3 reads CASTPAFGWAEAFF. The CDR3 DNA reads TGTGCCAGCACCCCGGCTTTTGGGTGGGCTGAAGCTTTCTTT.

This clone was found a few times. This chain joins TRBV29-1 and TRBJ1-2; no reliable D call. Looked up from germline, CDR1 is SQVTM and CDR2 is ANQGSEA. V was shortened by 7 bases and J by 8 bases, with 14 bases between the two germline ends. CDR3 size: 11 residues. The CDR3, as DNA: TGCAGCGCTGGCCGGGGTCGCGGCTACACCTTC. Protein product: CSAGRGRGYTF.

The V gene is TRBV9, the J gene TRBJ2-3; the D is unclear. Germline V gene sequence: CDR1 SGDLS, CDR2 YYNGEE. Trimming took off 4 bases at V and 2 bases at J, with 14 bases between the two ends. The CDR3 totals 15 residues. The CDR3 bases are TGTGCCAGCAGCTTACGTGGCCCAGCCACAGATACGCAGTATTTT. Amino acid sequence: CASSLRGPATDTQYF.

The chain combines TRBV7-3 with TRBJ1-1; D is undetermined. V was shortened by 1 base and J by 1 base, with 7 bases between the two germline ends. This CDR3 has 14 amino acids. Germline V gene data show CDR1 as SGHTA and CDR2 as FQGTGA. As DNA, the CDR3 is TGTGCCAGCAGCTTAAGTCTACAGAACACTGAAGCTTTCTTT. Translation: CASSLSLQNTEAFF.

CDR3 sequence: CASSQDRSGGAISTDTQYF. Here the CDR3 DNA reads TGTGCCAGCAGCCAAGATCGAAGCGGGGGGGCTATTAGCACAGATACGCAGTATTTT. This rearrangement joins TRBV4-2 to TRBJ2-3, with TRBD2 matching 10 bases. CDR3 length: 19 amino acids. Germline assignment: CDR1 LGHNA and CDR2 YNFKEQ. J gave up 0 bases and V 0 bases, and 9 bases lay outside the gene matches.

The genes are TRBV4-1 and TRBJ2-3, with 9 bases identical to TRBD2. V lost 9 bases and J lost 6; bases outside the gene matches: 10. CDR1 is MGHRA, CDR2 YSYEKL, per germline. This CDR3 contains 14 residues. DNA for the CDR3: TGCGCCAGTCGTCGTAGCGGGGGTGCGGATACGCAGTATTTT. It yields the protein CASRRSGGADTQYF.

This chain uses TRBV7-9 with TRBJ2-7; D is perhaps TRBD1 or TRBD2 (5 bases each). There are 14 residues in the CDR3. CDR1 is SEHNR and CDR2 is FQNEAQ in the germline V gene (reference sequence). V was clipped by 5 bases and J by 3 bases, with 14 bases between them. The CDR3, as DNA: TGTGCCAGCAGCCAAAAGGGACCCTACTACGAGCAGTACTTC. Translation gives CASSQKGPYYEQYF.